The 32 T cell receptor beta chains listed next were all sequenced from one sample in a study of regulatory T cells in long-lasting Graves disease. Researchers made TCR beta libraries by using iRepertoire HTBI primers and running Arm-PCR on CDR3 regions. One entry per CDR3 protein, called by TCRdb with MiXCR from the multiplex PCR reads. The sample holds a few hundred thousand distinct CDR3 sequences, 10% to 15% seen once. Stated time point: newly diagnosed GD, antithyroid drugs for less than 3 months. Isolated PBMC RNA provided the starting material for the TCR library. These sequences were also reported in another study, on T cells in Graves' hyperthyroidism and ophthalmopathy.

Specimen: peripheral blood mononuclear cells (PBMCs), collected at new diagnosis, from a patient treated with antithyroid drugs. The receptors shown here come from a woman in her late teens or twenties with Graves disease.

This clonotype has a handful of counts. J is TRBJ1-1 and V is TRBV7-6; D is possibly TRBD1 (6 bases). Looked up from germline, CDR1 is SGHVS and CDR2 is FNYEAQ. The CDR3 is 17 amino acids. The V end was cut by 1 base, the J end by 10 bases, with 25 bases between. The CDR3 bases are TGTGCCAGCAGCTTAGTAAACAGGGACGAGTCGCTAAAAGGAGCTTTCTTT. Its protein is CASSLVNRDESLKGAFF.

This clonotype was recorded at least ten times. The CDR3 DNA sequence: TGTGCCAGCAAAGGGGTCGAGCAGTACGTC. Translating it yields CASKGVEQYV. This chain uses TRBV2 with TRBJ2-7, with a tentative D call TRBD1 (5 bases). Trimming removed 7 bases from V and 6 bases from J, with 7 bases in between. CDR3 length equals 10 residues. Per the germline V gene, CDR1 is SNHLY and CDR2 is FYNNEI.

The chain links TRBV14 to TRBJ2-1, with D perhaps matching TRBD1 (6 bases). The CDR3 consists of 16 residues. CDR1 SGHDN and CDR2 FVKESK come from the germline V gene. With 4 bases removed from V and 4 bases from J, the gap between germline ends came to 17 bases. The CDR3 DNA sequence: TGTGCCAGCAGCCCTACACAGGGTGTGGTTTACAATGAGCAGTTCTTC. Its translation: CASSPTQGVVYNEQFF.

This clonotype has more than one count but fewer than ten. This sequence joins TRBV9 and TRBJ1-5; 9 bases are a match to TRBD1. The CDR3 consists of 15 residues. CDR1 and CDR2 from the germline V gene are SGDLS and YYNGEE. Trimming cost V 4 bases and J 5 bases; bases outside gene matches: 7. The CDR3 here is CASSPGTGLHQPQHF. CDR3 DNA: TGTGCCAGCAGCCCCGGGACAGGGTTGCATCAGCCCCAGCATTTT. Together with reference TRBV9 and TRBJ1-5, the CDR3 gives the full variable domain: DSGVTQTPKHLITATGQRVTLRCSPRSGDLSVYWYQQSLDQGLQFLIQYYNGEERAKGNILERFSAQQFPDLHSELNLSSLELGDSALYFCASSPGTGLHQPQHFGDGTRLSIL.

This clonotype occurred a few times. V is TRBV20-1 and J is TRBJ2-1; 8 nucleotides match TRBD2. The CDR3 totals 13 residues. The V and J ends lost 4 bases and 6 bases, in that order; junction bases with no gene match: 5. Germline V CDR1 and CDR2: DFQATT, SNEGSKA (reference sequence). This CDR3 is CSANPGTSNEQFF. The CDR3 bases are TGCAGTGCTAACCCCGGGACTAGCAATGAGCAGTTCTTC.

At least ten counts were recorded for this clonotype. The chain joins TRBV5-5 to TRBJ1-2, with 7 bases fitting TRBD1. The germline V gene encodes CDR1 SGHKS and CDR2 YYEKEE (reference sequence). The CDR3 consists of 16 residues. V lost 5 bases, J lost 3 bases, and 13 bases stayed unmatched. The CDR3 spells CASSYRGTGADYGYTF. In DNA, the CDR3 is TGTGCCAGCAGTTATAGGGGTACAGGGGCTGACTATGGCTACACCTTC.

There are many counts of this clonotype. The chain employs TRBV6-5 and TRBJ2-5; D unresolved. This CDR3 has 13 residues. Germline CDR1 and CDR2: MNHEY and SVGAGI. V lost 0 bases and J 4 bases, leaving 6 bases between the germline ends. The CDR3 sequence: CASSYSQAETQYF. The CDR3 DNA is TGTGCCAGCAGTTACTCTCAGGCAGAGACCCAGTACTTC.

This clonotype showed up just a few times. The gene calls are TRBV6-5 and TRBJ2-7; D gene ambiguous. The germline CDR1 and CDR2 sequences are MNHEY and SVGAGI. This CDR3 has 14 amino acids. Trimming removed 0 bases from V and 0 bases from J, with 6 bases in between. The CDR3 region is CASSYSVGSYEQYV. The CDR3, as DNA: TGTGCCAGCAGTTACTCCGTGGGCTCCTACGAGCAGTACGTC.

This clonotype was detected ten times or more. The chain uses TRBV28 and TRBJ2-1; D is undetermined. This CDR3 contains 13 residues. V lost 8 bases to trimming and J lost 3 bases, with 11 bases between them. Germline V gene sequence: CDR1 MDHEN, CDR2 SYDVKM. CDR3 protein: CASRIGSYNEQFF. The DNA for the CDR3 is TGTGCCAGCCGTATTGGAAGCTACAATGAGCAGTTCTTC.

This clonotype was observed at least ten times. This sequence joins TRBV29-1 and TRBJ1-1; tentatively, D is TRBD1 (6 bases). The CDR3 is 15 amino acids. V lost 5 bases and J lost 4, with 20 bases in between. Germline V CDR1 and CDR2: SQVTM, ANQGSEA. CDR3 DNA sequence: TGCAGCGTTTTCCTCGGACAGCCGGGAGGCACTGAAGCTTTCTTT. This codes for CSVFLGQPGGTEAFF.

The chain has TRBV4-2 and TRBJ1-2; a possible D gene is TRBD1 (5 bases). Germline-derived CDR1 and CDR2 are LGHNA and YNFKEQ. This CDR3 spans 15 amino acids. The V and J ends lost 0 bases and 7 bases respectively, with 15 bases between them. DNA of the CDR3: TGTGCCAGCAGCCAAGAGAAGGGGCGAACTGGTGGCTACACCTTC. It translates to CASSQEKGRTGGYTF.

Ten or more counts support this clonotype. This chain links TRBV7-9 with TRBJ1-2, with D unresolved. The CDR3 runs to 13 residues. Trimming removed 5 bases from V and 2 bases from J, with 9 bases in between. Germline loops: CDR1 SEHNR, CDR2 FQNEAQ (reference sequence). The CDR3, as DNA: TGTGCCAGCAGCACGGGTTTGAACTATGGCTACACCTTC. This sequence encodes CASSTGLNYGYTF.

In the case of this clonotype: This may stem from a read error, because a much larger clone lies one nucleotide away. This rearrangement joins TRBV7-6 to TRBJ2-1, with D tentatively TRBD1 (7 bases). Trimming removed 4 bases from V and 7 bases from J, with 17 bases in between. Germline lookup yields CDR1 SGHVS and CDR2 FNYEAQ. The CDR3 consists of 15 residues. This chain's CDR3 is CASSSSRGAANEQFF. In DNA, the CDR3 is TGTGCCAGCAGCTCGAGCAGGGGGGCCGCGAATGAGCAGTTCTTC.

At least ten counts were recorded for this clonotype. V is TRBV19 and J is TRBJ1-1, with D possibly matching TRBD1 (6 bases). Trimming shortened V by 1 base and J by 3 bases, and 12 bases separated the two germline ends. CDR3 length: 15 residues. Germline loops: CDR1 LNHDA, CDR2 SQIVND (reference sequence). The CDR3 DNA is TGTGCCAGTAGTATAGCCAGGACAGAATACACTGAAGCTTTCTTT. It is translated as CASSIARTEYTEAFF.

This clonotype was picked up many times. This chain connects TRBV7-9 to TRBJ2-5, with TRBD1 as a possible D gene (5 bases). From germline, CDR1 is SEHNR and CDR2 FQNEAQ (reference sequence). The CDR3 totals 18 residues. Trimming left V 5 bases short and J 5 bases short, with 27 bases between. CDR3 in DNA: TGTGCCAGCAGCCGATCCGCGGTGGCAGGGTGGGCGAGGGAGACCCAGTACTTC. This codes for CASSRSAVAGWARETQYF. Full variable domain (missing parts from reference TRBV7-9 and TRBJ2-5): DTGVSQNPRHKITKRGQNVTFRCDPISEHNRLYWYRQTLGQGPEFLTYFQNEAQLEKSRLLSDRFSAERPKGSFSTLEIQRTEQGDSAMYLCASSRSAVAGWARETQYFGPGTRLLVL.

This clonotype was seen many times. V gene TRBV11-2 combines with J gene TRBJ2-3, with 7 bases fitting TRBD1. This CDR3 has 15 amino acids. CDR1 is SGHAT and CDR2 is FQNNGV in the germline V gene. V shed 5 bases, J shed 2 bases, and the junction held 7 bases outside the gene matches. The CDR3 coding sequence is TGTGCCAGCAGCCGCCCGACAGGGCTCACAGATACGCAGTATTTT. It is translated as CASSRPTGLTDTQYF. Full variable domain (outside the CDR3, taken from reference TRBV11-2 and TRBJ2-3): EAGVAQSPRYKIIEKRQSVAFWCNPISGHATLYWYQQILGQGPKLLIQFQNNGVVDDSQLPKDRFSAERLKGVDSTLKIQPAKLEDSAVYLCASSRPTGLTDTQYFGPGTRLTVL.

V gene TRBV5-1 combines with J gene TRBJ2-1; TRBD1 might be the D (6 bases). The CDR3 covers 13 residues. The ends were cut back, 10 bases at V and 6 bases at J, with 17 bases in the middle. In germline, CDR1 is SGHRS, CDR2 YFSETQ. The CDR3 DNA sequence: TGCGCCTCGAGGCGATTGGGGGCCAATGAGCAGTTCTTC. Amino acid sequence: CASRRLGANEQFF.

This clonotype was seen at least ten times. This rearrangement joins TRBV7-8 to TRBJ2-1, with TRBD2 matching 8 bases. The CDR3 is 18 amino acids. Trimming cost V 2 bases and J 3 bases; bases outside gene matches: 12. The germline V gene has CDR1 SGHVS and CDR2 FQNEAQ. The CDR3 reads CASSLKGGWSGSYNEQFF. DNA of the CDR3: TGTGCCAGCAGCTTAAAGGGGGGTTGGAGCGGGAGCTACAATGAGCAGTTCTTC.

The sample holds many counts of this clonotype. The CDR3 coding sequence is TGTGCCAGCAGCTGGGGCGTAAGTGGGGATACGCAGTATTTT. Amino acid sequence: CASSWGVSGDTQYF. The V call is TRBV7-9, the J call TRBJ2-3; weak D call: TRBD1 (5 bases). The CDR3 loop spans 14 amino acids. V was shortened by 4 bases and J by 6 bases, with 14 bases between the two germline ends. Germline-derived CDR1 and CDR2 are SEHNR and FQNEAQ (reference sequence).

This clonotype was recorded at least ten times. In nucleotides, the CDR3 is TGTGCCAGCAGTGGGGCAGATAAAGCCCAAGAGACCCAGTACTTC. It specifies CASSGADKAQETQYF. The rearrangement joins TRBV6-1 to TRBJ2-5; D is ambiguous. CDR1 and CDR2 (germline): MNHNS, SASEGT. This CDR3 contains 15 residues. V lost 4 bases, J lost 1 base, and 13 bases lay in between.

This clonotype was recorded at least ten times. The rearrangement uses TRBV11-2 and TRBJ2-6; D is undetermined. The CDR3 contains 15 residues. Trimming left V 4 bases short and J 0 bases short, with 7 bases between. CDR1 and CDR2 (germline): SGHAT, FQNNGV. The CDR3 is CASSSWTSGANVLTF. CDR3 coding DNA: TGTGCCAGCAGCTCCTGGACCTCTGGGGCCAACGTCCTGACTTTC.

Details on this clonotype: It may be a read error: a sequence one base away is much more abundant. The rearrangement uses TRBV9 and TRBJ2-1; no clear D. Germline V CDR1 and CDR2: SGDLS, YYNGEE. The CDR3 has 11 residues. The germline V and J ends were trimmed by 3 bases and 5 bases, with 3 bases remaining between them. This chain's CDR3 is CASSADNEQFF. CDR3 nucleotide sequence: TGTGCCAGCAGCGCCGACAATGAGCAGTTCTTC.

Of note for this clonotype: This may be a read error: a much more frequent sequence differs by one nucleotide. The gene calls are TRBV2 and TRBJ1-1, with 7 bases aligning to TRBD1. CDR1 and CDR2 from the germline V gene are SNHLY and FYNNEI. V lost 2 bases, J lost 4 bases, and 10 bases stayed unmatched. The CDR3 has 16 residues. CDR3 coding DNA: TGTGCCAGCAGTGAATGGGCCGGGACAGCGAGCACTGAAGCTTTCTTT. This gives the protein CASSEWAGTASTEAFF.

This chain uses TRBV6-1 with TRBJ2-7; TRBD1 might be the D (5 bases). The V gene lost 6 bases and the J gene lost 4 bases, with 13 bases spanning the gap. The CDR3 sequence is 13 residues long. Germline V gene sequence: CDR1 MNHNS, CDR2 SASEGT. CDR3 residues: CASSETARYEQYV. CDR3 DNA sequence: TGTGCCAGCAGCGAGACAGCGAGATACGAGCAGTACGTC.

This clonotype has ten or more counts. An end of the junction differs from the germline gene, which may be a read error. In DNA, the CDR3 is TGTGCCAGCAGTTCCACGCCGAGGGCAGGACGAATCCCCGTTTTC. Its protein is CASSSTPRAGRIPVF. This chain connects TRBV28 to TRBJ2-4, with a tentative D call TRBD2 (5 bases). The CDR3 loop spans 15 amino acids. In germline, CDR1 is MDHEN, CDR2 SYDVKM.

The chain couples TRBV13 to TRBJ2-7; D remains unclear. V gave up 0 bases and J gave up 6 bases, with 12 bases separating them. There are 14 residues in the CDR3. Germline CDR1 reads PRHDT; CDR2 reads FYEKMQ (reference sequence). CDR3 sequence reads: CASSLGRVLSEQYF. In nucleotides, the CDR3 is TGTGCCAGCAGCTTAGGTAGGGTCCTAAGCGAGCAGTACTTC.

The V gene is TRBV7-2, the J gene TRBJ1-2; D gene unclear. The germline V and J ends were trimmed by 5 bases and 7 bases, with 14 bases remaining between them. Germline V lookup: CDR1 SGHTA, CDR2 FQGNSA. This CDR3 region has 13 residues. The CDR3 nucleotides read TGTGCCAGCAGCCAACCTACTTGGGCTGGCTACACCTTC. Its translation is CASSQPTWAGYTF.

Many counts were recorded for this clonotype. The chain carries TRBV24-1 and TRBJ2-3; D tentatively fits TRBD1 or TRBD2 (5 bases each). Germline V lookup: CDR1 KGHDR, CDR2 SFDVKD. The length of the CDR3 is 15 residues. V was clipped by 3 bases and J by 2 bases, with 11 bases between them. The CDR3 loop reads CATSDPGRNTDTQYF. CDR3 DNA: TGTGCCACCAGTGATCCGGGACGTAACACAGATACGCAGTATTTT.

This clonotype was found many times. This sequence joins TRBV10-3 and TRBJ1-5; 7 nucleotides match TRBD1. Per the germline V gene, CDR1 is ENHRY and CDR2 is SYGVKD. This CDR3 is built from 20 residues. After removal of 4 bases from V and 4 bases from J, the junction contained 22 bases not matched to a gene. CDR3 coding DNA: TGTGCCATCAGTGCCCTTCCACCGGGACAGTTACCGCGGGGTAATCAGCCCCAGCATTTT. Its translation is CAISALPPGQLPRGNQPQHF.

The chain joins TRBV6-2 or TRBV6-3 to TRBJ2-1; D remains unclear. Trimming pared 3 bases from V and 12 bases from J, leaving 9 bases between. CDR3 length: 11 amino acids. Germline CDR1 and CDR2: MNHEY and SVGEGT. CDR3 nucleotides: TGTGCCAGCAGTTATCGGGCAGGGCAGTTCTTC. Its protein product is CASSYRAGQFF.

This clonotype was observed at least ten times. This chain connects TRBV10-3 to TRBJ2-7, with TRBD2 matching over 10 bases. The CDR3 covers 15 residues. The ends lost 6 bases at V and 0 bases at J; junction bases unmatched: 5. CDR1 and CDR2 (germline): ENHRY, SYGVKD. The CDR3 region is CAISPASGSSYEQYF. In DNA, the CDR3 is TGTGCCATCAGCCCCGCTAGCGGGAGCTCCTACGAGCAGTACTTC.

This clonotype was seen more than once but under ten times. The chain joins TRBV19 to TRBJ1-5; D gene unclear. Trimming pared 3 bases from V and 5 bases from J, leaving 17 bases between. Germline V gene data show CDR1 as LNHDA and CDR2 as SQIVND (reference sequence). The CDR3 spans 16 residues. The CDR3 DNA sequence: TGTGCCAGTAGTATCACCCCTAGGGTTAGTGATCAGCCCCAGCATTTT. Translated, it gives CASSITPRVSDQPQHF.